The rows below give T cell receptor beta chains drawn from one sample of a study of T cell changes during pregnancy in multiple sclerosis. The protocol was immunoSEQ multiplex PCR, while the TCRdb copy is restricted to in-frame clones and leaves out a portion. The sample carries about 38,000 clones, about 92% recorded once. The sample consisted of CD8+ T cells from peripheral blood mononuclear cells, taken in the third trimester of pregnancy. Receptors originate from a female donor with multiple sclerosis, enrolled in a pregnancy study. Both conserved end residues are part of each CDR3. D genes are given only for firm matches. The size of a clone is reported for some rows only, either as once, few or many, or as a class for expanded clones.

d_gene	v_gene	j_gene	abundance	CDR3aa	CDR3nt
TRBD1	TRBV13	TRBJ2-3	-	CASSSRDRGREDTQYF	TGTGCCAGCAGCTCCAGGGACAGGGGGCGGGAAGATACGCAGTATTTT
-	TRBV29-1	TRBJ2-3	-	CSVEDSFDTDTQYF	TGCAGCGTGGAGGACAGTTTTGACACAGATACGCAGTATTTT
-	TRBV5-1	TRBJ2-2	-	CASSGGINTGELFF	TGCGCCAGCAGCGGGGGGATAAACACCGGGGAGCTGTTTTTT
-	TRBV19	TRBJ1-5	-	CASTPGQGGNQPQHF	TGTGCCAGTACCCCTGGGCAGGGTGGCAATCAGCCCCAGCATTTT
-	TRBV6-4	TRBJ2-6	few	CASSDKGPGANVLTF	TGTGCCAGCAGTGACAAGGGGCCTGGGGCCAACGTCCTGACTTTC
-	TRBV2	TRBJ1-1	-	CASRSTAGDTEAFF	TGTGCCAGTAGAAGTACGGCAGGGGACACTGAAGCTTTCTTT
-	TRBV15	TRBJ2-5	-	CATSRSLAQGDQETQYF	TGTGCCACCAGCAGGTCCCTCGCACAGGGAGACCAAGAGACCCAGTACTTC
TRBD1	TRBV13	TRBJ1-4	-	CASSPNRRDRVNEKLFF	TGTGCCAGCAGCCCAAATCGCCGGGACAGGGTGAATGAAAAACTGTTTTTT
TRBD2	TRBV9	TRBJ2-3	-	CASSAEAGGVPRADTQYF	TGTGCCAGCAGCGCAGAAGCGGGGGGAGTTCCAAGGGCAGATACGCAGTATTTT
-	TRBV11-2	TRBJ2-7	-	CASSLGVDYEQYF	TGTGCCAGCAGCTTAGGAGTCGACTACGAGCAGTACTTC
TRBD2	TRBV9	TRBJ2-7	-	CASSATSGSYEQYF	TGTGCCAGCAGCGCGACTAGCGGGAGCTACGAGCAGTACTTC
TRBD1	TRBV12-5	TRBJ1-5	-	CASGFRDRVIANQPQHF	TGTGCTAGTGGTTTTAGGGACAGGGTTATAGCAAATCAGCCCCAGCATTTT
TRBD1	TRBV25-1	TRBJ1-6	-	CASSIQGDNSPLHF	TGTGCCAGCAGCATACAGGGGGATAATTCACCCCTCCACTTT
TRBD1	TRBV27	TRBJ1-2	-	CASSLTGNYGYTF	TGTGCCAGCAGTCTGACAGGGAACTATGGCTACACCTTC
TRBD2	TRBV14	TRBJ2-7	-	CASSQVSGTSGAYEQYF	TGTGCCAGCAGCCAAGTATCCGGGACTAGCGGTGCCTACGAGCAGTACTTC
-	TRBV30	TRBJ1-1	-	CAWTGLGTEAFF	TGTGCCTGGACAGGGTTGGGGACTGAAGCTTTCTTT
-	TRBV7-9	TRBJ2-3	-	CASNRREVPPQYF	TGTGCCAGCAACAGGCGTGAGGTTCCCCCGCAGTATTTT
-	TRBV2	TRBJ1-2	medium-sized	CASSDTGIANYGYTF	TGTGCCAGCAGTGATACAGGCATCGCTAACTATGGCTACACCTTC
-	TRBV2	TRBJ1-2	-	CASSERNTNYGYTF	TGTGCCAGCAGTGAAAGAAACACAAACTATGGCTACACCTTC
-	TRBV14	TRBJ2-1	-	CASSQVSSYNEQFF	TGTGCCAGCAGCCAAGTTAGCTCCTACAATGAGCAGTTCTTC
-	TRBV6-1	TRBJ1-5	-	CASSEWQSQPQHF	TGTGCCAGCAGTGAATGGCAAAGTCAGCCCCAGCATTTT
-	TRBV12-1	TRBJ2-5	-	CATMLARVLSETQYF	TGTGCCACAATGCTGGCCAGGGTATTATCAGAGACCCAGTACTTC
TRBD1	TRBV27	TRBJ2-7	-	CASSLSGTGIYEQYF	TGTGCCAGCAGTTTATCTGGGACAGGTATCTACGAGCAGTACTTC
-	TRBV12-5	TRBJ1-2	-	CASGLEGRVDGYTF	TGTGCTAGTGGTTTGGAGGGCAGGGTAGATGGCTACACCTTC
TRBD1	TRBV11-2	TRBJ2-7	-	CASSFGTDDYEQYF	TGTGCCAGCAGCTTCGGGACAGATGATTACGAGCAGTACTTC
-	TRBV2	TRBJ2-1	-	CASTWTPAHEQFF	TGTGCCAGCACTTGGACACCTGCCCATGAGCAGTTCTTC
-	TRBV7-7	TRBJ2-5	once	CASSSFRSGKETQYF	TGTGCTAGCAGCTCCTTCAGGTCGGGGAAAGAGACCCAGTACTTC
-	TRBV6-5	TRBJ2-7	-	CASSSSGQTYEQYF	TGTGCCAGCAGTTCGTCCGGACAGACTTACGAGCAGTACTTC
-	TRBV13	TRBJ2-5	-	CASSLVTGSQETQYF	TGTGCCAGCAGCTTAGTTACAGGCTCTCAAGAGACCCAGTACTTC
TRBD1	TRBV9	TRBJ2-3	-	CASSLPGTGARDTQYF	TGTGCCAGCAGCCTACCCGGGACAGGGGCCCGGGATACGCAGTATTTT
-	TRBV2	TRBJ1-2	-	CASSDGGREGYGYTF	TGTGCCAGCAGTGACGGCGGCAGGGAGGGCTATGGCTACACCTTC
TRBD2	TRBV2	TRBJ2-7	-	CASIGGGNEQYF	TGTGCCAGCATTGGCGGGGGTAACGAGCAGTACTTC
-	TRBV11-2	TRBJ2-5	-	CASSLAFSGRGQETQYF	TGTGCCAGCAGCTTAGCCTTCTCCGGACGGGGGCAAGAGACCCAGTACTTC
TRBD2	TRBV19	TRBJ2-3	-	CASSIVPGGPVYF	TGTGCCAGTAGTATAGTACCGGGGGGGCCTGTGTATTTT
TRBD1	TRBV30	TRBJ2-7	-	CAWEDRTYEQYF	TGTGCCTGGGAGGACAGGACCTACGAGCAGTACTTC
TRBD1	TRBV4-1	TRBJ1-1	medium-sized	CASSLTQGGTEAFF	TGCGCCAGCAGTCTCACACAGGGGGGCACTGAAGCTTTCTTT
-	TRBV5-8	TRBJ1-5	once	CASSLEDTSYSNQPQHF	TGTGCCAGCAGCTTGGAGGACACCTCGTATAGCAATCAGCCCCAGCATTTT
-	TRBV7-3	TRBJ2-7	once	CASSITGGESYEQYF	TGTGCCAGCAGCATCACAGGGGGGGAATCCTACGAGCAGTACTTC
TRBD2	TRBV5-5	TRBJ2-7	-	CASSIGGEQYF	TGTGCCAGCAGCATCGGGGGGGAGCAGTACTTC
-	TRBV2	TRBJ1-5	-	CASGGRRNQPQHF	TGTGCCAGCGGTGGCAGGCGCAATCAGCCCCAGCATTTT
TRBD2	TRBV11-2	TRBJ2-7	-	CASSRLAGGSYEQYF	TGTGCCAGCAGCCGACTAGCGGGGGGATCCTACGAGCAGTACTTC
-	TRBV5-4	TRBJ1-1	-	CASSLQGWDTEAFF	TGTGCCAGCAGCCTTCAGGGGTGGGACACTGAAGCTTTCTTT
TRBD1	TRBV9	TRBJ2-2	-	CASSSTGAGTGELFF	TGTGCCAGCAGCTCGACAGGGGCGGGCACCGGGGAGCTGTTTTTT
-	TRBV9	TRBJ2-2	-	CASSAHDVEVNTGELFF	TGTGCCAGCAGCGCACACGACGTTGAGGTGAACACCGGGGAGCTGTTTTTT
TRBD1	TRBV13	TRBJ1-2	-	CASSRDRGGYTF	TGTGCCAGCAGCCGGGACAGGGGAGGCTACACCTTC
TRBD1	TRBV5-4	TRBJ1-6	-	CASTPGTGNSPLHF	TGTGCCAGCACCCCCGGGACAGGGAATTCACCCCTCCACTTT
TRBD2	TRBV27	TRBJ2-7	-	CASSSRLAGYEQYF	TGTGCCAGCAGTTCCCGACTAGCGGGCTACGAGCAGTACTTC
TRBD1	TRBV27	TRBJ1-2	-	CASSPGTGYYGYTF	TGTGCCAGCAGTCCGGGGACAGGGTACTATGGCTACACCTTC
TRBD2	TRBV30	TRBJ2-1	-	CAWSGRLAGPLDEQFF	TGTGCCTGGAGTGGACGGCTAGCGGGGCCCCTGGATGAGCAGTTCTTC
-	TRBV7-9	TRBJ2-7	-	CASSLFGQGPRTYEQYF	TGTGCCAGCAGCTTATTCGGTCAGGGCCCTCGAACCTACGAGCAGTACTTC
-	TRBV2	TRBJ2-1	-	CASFSQVYNEQFF	TGTGCCAGTTTCTCACAGGTTTACAATGAGCAGTTCTTC
-	TRBV2	TRBJ2-3	-	CASKGDTQYF	TGTGCCAGCAAGGGGGATACGCAGTATTTT